What follows is one TCR beta chain and its context. Its antigen remains unknown. The data were taken from a study of Ad26.COV2.S vaccination and SARS-CoV-2 variants. Study background: Of the COV1001 trial arms, the Ad26.COV2.S arm included the donor. General study points: Spike-specific responses of CD8+ and CD4+ T cells were reported to display substantial breadth after vaccination. Researchers reported similar non-spike TCR breadth in vaccine and placebo recipients. People given the vaccine had a wider spike-specific TCR breadth than placebo recipients did.

Regarding treatment: over 15 received Ad26.COV2.S at low or high dose, single or two shots; about 5 received placebo; per-sample allocation not given. The investigators took samples on day 63 after the first vaccine or placebo injection. The germline gives CDR1 LNHDA, CDR2 SQIVND (reference sequence). V lost 0 bases, J lost 4 bases, and 9 bases lay in between. The CDR3 spans 15 residues. Profiling relied on immunoSEQ multiplex PCR, and the TCRdb table lists in-frame clones only, not all of them. The repertoire consists of 400,000 to 450,000 clones, with roughly 90% occurring once and the leading ten covering 12%.

The receptor was isolated from a person aged 18-60 years who received the Ad26.COV2.S COVID-19 vaccine or a placebo. The sample in question was peripheral blood, obtained in a trial of Ad26.COV2.S vaccine versus placebo. This chain connects TRBV19 to TRBJ2-2, with D maybe TRBD1 (5 bases). In DNA, the CDR3 is TGTGCCAGTAGTATAGAGGCAGGGCGCACCGGGGAGCTGTTTTTT. Amino acids: CASSIEAGRTGELFF.